The 15 T cell receptor beta chains in this list originate from one sample, sequenced in a study of blood T cell repertoires in COVID-19 (dated by TCRdb to about 2020). Libraries were constructed by the immunoSEQ multiplex PCR assay. TCRdb stores this immuneACCESS table with in-frame sequences only. Part of the clones is absent; in the studies checked, under half of the shortfall reflects unresolved V genes, and no reason is known for the rest. Within this sample are roughly 160,000 clones, with roughly 84% of them counted one time only. The ten largest clonotypes hold 6% to 7.5% of the sample. Sequences were obtained from PBMCs or T cells enriched from blood (not recorded which). The receptors stem from a woman aged 45 to 65 who had recovered from COVID-19.

This rearrangement joins TRBV10-3 to TRBJ2-1; D not resolved. Looked up from germline, CDR1 is ENHRY and CDR2 is SYGVKD. The CDR3 covers 16 residues. V was shortened by 10 bases and J by 4 bases, with 23 bases between the two germline ends. The CDR3: CATRGSAFRSYNEQFF. CDR3 in DNA: TGTGCCACCCGAGGTTCCGCATTCCGGTCTTACAATGAGCAGTTCTTC.

V usage is TRBV11-3 and J usage is TRBJ2-7; tentatively, D is TRBD1 (6 bases). The CDR3 totals 16 residues. V lost 2 bases, J lost 1 base, and 15 bases lay in between. Per germline, CDR1 SGHNT and CDR2 YENEEA. CDR3: CASSLILTGGSYEQYF. CDR3 bases: TGTGCCAGCAGCTTAATCTTGACAGGCGGTTCCTACGAGCAGTACTTC.

The V and J genes are TRBV19 and TRBJ2-7; 11 nucleotides match TRBD2. This CDR3 region has 13 residues. V shed 9 bases, J shed 6 bases, and the junction held 7 bases outside the gene matches. Germline CDR1 reads LNHDA; CDR2 reads SQIVND (reference sequence). In nucleotides, the CDR3 is TGTGCCAGCCGGACTAGCGGGTCGAGCGAGCAGTACTTC. Its translation: CASRTSGSSEQYF.

The rearrangement links TRBV27 to TRBJ2-7; 10 nucleotides line up with TRBD1. Germline trimming cut 2 bases from V and 3 bases from J; bases unmatched to any gene: 1. The CDR3 has 14 residues. Per the germline V gene, CDR1 is MNHEY and CDR2 is SMNVEV (reference sequence). CDR3 loop: CASSLRTGGYEQYF. The CDR3 DNA follows: TGTGCCAGCAGTTTAAGGACAGGGGGCTACGAGCAGTACTTC.

The V and J genes are TRBV2 and TRBJ1-4, with D maybe TRBD1 (6 bases). The CDR3 spans 14 residues. The V end was cut by 8 bases, the J end by 2 bases, with 12 bases between. Germline lookup yields CDR1 SNHLY and CDR2 FYNNEI. CDR3 in DNA: TGTGCCAGCGCTTGGACAGCGACTAATGAAAAACTGTTTTTT. Protein: CASAWTATNEKLFF.

The chain links TRBV7-3 to TRBJ2-5, with 10 bases aligning to TRBD2. CDR3 length: 15 residues. Germline V gene sequence: CDR1 SGHTA, CDR2 FQGTGA. V trimming: 4 bases; J trimming: 2 bases; junction bases outside the gene matches: 4. In nucleotides, the CDR3 is TGTGCCAGCAGCTCTAGCGGGAGAGCGCAAGAGACCCAGTACTTC. Its protein product is CASSSSGRAQETQYF. Full variable domain (missing parts from reference TRBV7-3 and TRBJ2-5): GAGVSQTPSNKVTEKGKYVELRCDPISGHTALYWYRQSLGQGPEFLIYFQGTGAADDSGLPNDRFFAVRPEGSVSTLKIQRTERGDSAVYLCASSSSGRAQETQYFGPGTRLLVL.

CDR3 amino acids: CASSAGQGSGYTF. CDR3 nucleotide sequence: TGTGCCAGCAGCGCGGGACAGGGGAGCGGCTACACCTTC. The gene calls are TRBV7-9 and TRBJ1-2; TRBD1 aligns across 10 bases. In germline, CDR1 is SEHNR, CDR2 FQNEAQ (reference sequence). V lost 5 bases and J lost 8; bases outside the gene matches: 5. CDR3 length: 13 amino acids.

This chain connects TRBV7-2 to TRBJ2-4, with 7 positions matching TRBD2. The germline gives CDR1 SGHTA, CDR2 FQGNSA. J was trimmed by 4 bases and V by 2 bases; bases with no gene match: 14. The CDR3 contains 18 residues. The CDR3 DNA reads as TGTGCCAGCAGCTTATTAGTCCTAGCGGAGCGAGGGAAAAACATTCAGTACTTC. Translation: CASSLLVLAERGKNIQYF.

The V gene is TRBV7-2, the J gene TRBJ2-3; 8 positions match TRBD2. The ends lost 7 bases at V and 0 bases at J; junction bases unmatched: 3. The CDR3 spans 14 residues. Germline V gives CDR1 SGHTA, CDR2 FQGNSA. CDR3 bases: TGTGCCAGCAAACGGGAGGGTAGCACAGATACGCAGTATTTT. Protein product: CASKREGSTDTQYF.

The count of this clone is one. Additional DNA sequences in this sample encode the identical CDR3. The J gene is TRBJ2-3, the V gene TRBV5-4; 8 bases are shared with TRBD2. J lost 2 bases, V lost 5 bases, and 4 bases had no gene match. The germline CDR1 and CDR2 sequences are SGHNT and YYREEE (reference sequence). The CDR3 has 14 amino acids. The CDR3 spells CASSLAGSTDTQYF. The DNA of the CDR3 is TGTGCCAGCAGTTTAGCGGGGTCCACAGATACGCAGTATTTT.

CDR3 in amino acids: CASSDVAGGPGYSTDTQYF. The CDR3 DNA is TGCGCCAGCAGCGACGTAGCGGGAGGGCCGGGGTATAGCACAGATACGCAGTATTTT. V gene TRBV5-1 combines with J gene TRBJ2-3, with 11 bases lining up with TRBD2. The CDR3 is 19 amino acids. V lost 4 bases to trimming and J lost 0 bases; unmatched junction nucleotides: 13. Germline CDR1 is SGHRS and CDR2 is YFSETQ. Filled out from reference TRBV5-1 and TRBJ2-3, the complete variable domain reads KAGVTQTPRYLIKTRGQQVTLSCSPISGHRSVSWYQQTPGQGLQFLFEYFSETQRNKGNFPGRFSGRQFSNSRSEMNVSTLELGDSALYLCASSDVAGGPGYSTDTQYFGPGTRLTVL.

This chain connects TRBV3-1 (or the pseudogene TRBV3-2) to TRBJ1-1, with TRBD1 matching over 9 bases. This CDR3 spans 16 amino acids. CDR1 is LGHDT, CDR2 YNNKEL, per germline (reference sequence). V lost 1 base, J lost 2 bases, and 5 bases stayed unmatched. CDR3 protein: CASSQVVTGGNTEAFF. The CDR3 DNA follows: TGTGCCAGCAGCCAAGTTGTGACAGGGGGTAACACTGAAGCTTTCTTT.

This chain uses TRBV28 with TRBJ1-1; 11 nucleotides agree with TRBD1. CDR3 length equals 16 residues. The germline V gene encodes CDR1 MDHEN and CDR2 SYDVKM. V was pared by 6 bases and J by 4 bases, with 10 bases of the junction left unmatched. In DNA form, the CDR3 reads TGTGCCAGCAGAAGTCACTCGGACAGGGGGCGCACTGAAGCTTTCTTT. Translating gives CASRSHSDRGRTEAFF. Full variable domain (outside the CDR3, taken from reference TRBV28 and TRBJ1-1): DVKVTQSSRYLVKRTGEKVFLECVQDMDHENMFWYRQDPGLGLRLIYFSYDVKMKEKGDIPEGYSVSREKKERFSLILESASTNQTSMYLCASRSHSDRGRTEAFFGQGTRLTVV.

V and J are TRBV6-5 and TRBJ1-3, with D possibly being TRBD1 (6 bases). Germline CDR1 and CDR2: MNHEY and SVGAGI. The CDR3 spans 12 residues. Trimming cost V 6 bases and J 7 bases, with 10 bases left between them. Here the CDR3 reads CASRSGGNTIYF. The DNA of the CDR3 is TGTGCCAGCAGGAGCGGGGGCAACACCATATATTTT.

The V and J genes are TRBV28 and TRBJ1-6; tentatively, D is TRBD1 (5 bases). CDR1 and CDR2 from the germline V gene are MDHEN and SYDVKM. This CDR3 region has 15 residues. The ends were cut back, 4 bases at V and 8 bases at J, with 15 bases in the middle. In DNA form, the CDR3 reads TGTGCCAGCAGTTCTAGCCCCGGGGGGGATTCACCCCTCCACTTT. Translation gives CASSSSPGGDSPLHF.